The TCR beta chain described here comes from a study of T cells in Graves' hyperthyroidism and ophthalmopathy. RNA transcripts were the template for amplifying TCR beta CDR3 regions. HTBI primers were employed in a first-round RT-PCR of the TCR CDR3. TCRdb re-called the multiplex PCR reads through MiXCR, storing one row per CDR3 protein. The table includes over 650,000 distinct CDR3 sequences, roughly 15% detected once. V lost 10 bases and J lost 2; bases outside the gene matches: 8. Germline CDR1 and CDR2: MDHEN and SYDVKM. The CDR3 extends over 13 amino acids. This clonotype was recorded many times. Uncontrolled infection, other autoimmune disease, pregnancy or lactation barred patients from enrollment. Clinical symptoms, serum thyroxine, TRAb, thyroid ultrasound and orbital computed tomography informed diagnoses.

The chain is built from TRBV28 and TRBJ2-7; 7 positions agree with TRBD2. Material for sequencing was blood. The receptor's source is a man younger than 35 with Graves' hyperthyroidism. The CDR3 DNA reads TGTGCCACAGCGGGACCCTTAACCTACGAGCAGTACTTC. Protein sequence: CATAGPLTYEQYF.